Each of the 20 T cell receptor beta chains below was sequenced from the same sample in a study of blood T cell repertoires in COVID-19. Clones were read by immunoSEQ multiplex PCR, and TCRdb kept only the in-frame ones, dropping some. The sample records over 85,000 clones, approximately 86% being singletons. Sample: peripheral blood. These receptors were taken from a man aged 45-65 years with acute or convalescent COVID-19.

The gene calls are TRBV5-4 and TRBJ2-3, with D possibly being TRBD2 (5 bases). The germline gives CDR1 SGHNT, CDR2 YYREEE (reference sequence). The V gene lost 0 bases and the J gene lost 4 bases, with 12 bases spanning the gap. The CDR3 spans 15 residues. The DNA for the CDR3 is TGTGCCAGCAGCTTGGTAGGGAGTGGTGCAGATACGCAGTATTTT. This codes for CASSLVGSGADTQYF.

The chain combines TRBV12-5 with TRBJ2-7; the match to TRBD1 covers 7 bases. The V gene end was trimmed by 0 bases and the J gene end by 0 bases; junction bases not matched to a gene: 2. From germline, CDR1 is LGHNT and CDR2 FRNRAP. The CDR3 runs 15 residues. The CDR3 is CASGLVGGLSYEQYF. The CDR3 coding sequence is TGTGCTAGTGGTTTGGTAGGGGGCCTCTCCTACGAGCAGTACTTC.

V and J are TRBV6-2 or TRBV6-3 and TRBJ2-3; tentative D call: TRBD2 (6 bases). CDR1 and CDR2 (germline): MNHEY, SVGEGT. The CDR3 covers 17 residues. V gave up 3 bases and J gave up 3 bases, with 19 bases separating them. This CDR3 reads CASSYREYASKTDTQYF. CDR3 coding DNA: TGTGCCAGCAGTTATCGGGAGTACGCTAGTAAGACAGATACGCAGTATTTT.

The chain links TRBV7-9 to TRBJ2-7; D gene ambiguous. CDR1 SEHNR and CDR2 FQNEAQ come from the germline V gene (reference sequence). The V and J ends lost 5 bases and 2 bases respectively, with 10 bases between them. This CDR3 contains 13 residues. The CDR3 reads CASSIPSTYEQYF. The CDR3 coding sequence is TGTGCCAGCAGCATTCCGTCTACCTACGAGCAGTACTTC. The whole variable domain, remainder taken from reference TRBV7-9 and TRBJ2-7, is DTGVSQNPRHKITKRGQNVTFRCDPISEHNRLYWYRQTLGQGPEFLTYFQNEAQLEKSRLLSDRFSAERPKGSFSTLEIQRTEQGDSAMYLCASSIPSTYEQYFGPGTRLTVT.

This clone has more than one count but fewer than ten. The chain couples TRBV6-2 or TRBV6-3 to TRBJ2-7; 8 nucleotides agree with TRBD1. Per germline, CDR1 MNHEY and CDR2 SVGEGT. This CDR3 is 13 amino acids long. V was clipped by 4 bases and J by 3 bases; unmatched bases: 2. This chain's CDR3 is CASSLDRGYEQYF. The CDR3 DNA reads as TGTGCCAGCAGTTTAGACAGGGGCTACGAGCAGTACTTC.

This clone was detected only once. The chain carries TRBV19 and TRBJ1-5; 8 nucleotides align to TRBD1. The CDR3 runs to 16 residues. From germline, CDR1 is LNHDA and CDR2 SQIVND (reference sequence). V was pared by 4 bases and J by 2 bases, with 7 bases of the junction left unmatched. The CDR3 coding sequence is TGTGCCAGTAGTAAAACACAGGGGGTCGGCAATCAGCCCCAGCATTTT. Amino acids: CASSKTQGVGNQPQHF.

The genes are TRBV6-6 and TRBJ1-3; the match to TRBD1 covers 7 bases. V trimming: 4 bases; J trimming: 0 bases; junction bases outside the gene matches: 6. Germline assignment: CDR1 MNHNY and CDR2 SVGAGI (reference sequence). The CDR3 has 16 residues. CDR3 residues: CASSSWDSNSGNTIYF. CDR3 bases: TGTGCCAGCAGTTCTTGGGACAGCAACTCTGGAAACACCATATATTTT.

The genes are TRBV7-8 and TRBJ1-4; weak D call: TRBD1 (6 bases). CDR1 is SGHVS, CDR2 FQNEAQ, per germline. The CDR3 totals 14 residues. V was pared by 1 base and J by 6 bases, with 9 bases between. The CDR3 sequence is CASSLVAGDEKLFF. The CDR3 DNA is TGTGCCAGCAGCTTAGTGGCAGGGGATGAAAAACTGTTTTTT.

This clone was counted once. This chain connects TRBV25-1 to TRBJ2-2, with 9 bases fitting TRBD1. The germline CDR1 and CDR2 sequences are MGHDK and SYGVNS. This CDR3 comprises 15 residues. J lost 2 bases, V lost 7 bases, and 5 bases had no gene match. CDR3 sequence: CASTLGQGNTGELFF. CDR3 nucleotide sequence: TGTGCCAGCACCCTGGGACAGGGCAACACCGGGGAGCTGTTTTTT. Full variable domain (rest looked up from reference TRBV25-1 and TRBJ2-2): EADIYQTPRYLVIGTGKKITLECSQTMGHDKMYWYQQDPGMELHLIHYSYGVNSTEKGDLSSESTVSRIRTEHFPLTLESARPSHTSQYLCASTLGQGNTGELFFGEGSRLTVL.

V and J are TRBV27 and TRBJ2-7; 8 bases fit TRBD2. Trimming at V came to 1 base and at J to 4 bases, leaving 18 bases not matched to a gene. Germline loops: CDR1 MNHEY, CDR2 SMNVEV (reference sequence). The CDR3 consists of 19 residues. The CDR3: CASSLWATPSGRILYEQYF. The CDR3 DNA is TGTGCCAGCAGTTTATGGGCCACACCCAGCGGGAGAATCCTTTACGAGCAGTACTTC.

In DNA form, the CDR3 reads TGTGCCAGCAAGGGTGGACGGGACAATCAGCCCCAGCATTTT. Encoded protein: CASKGGRDNQPQHF. V gene TRBV6-5 combines with J gene TRBJ1-5; D unclear. V was clipped by 7 bases and J by 3 bases, with 13 bases between them. In germline, CDR1 is MNHEY, CDR2 SVGAGI. The CDR3 runs 14 residues.

This clone showed up just a few times. V is TRBV4-3 and J is TRBJ2-2; 7 nucleotides agree with TRBD2. J was trimmed by 2 bases and V by 2 bases; bases with no gene match: 5. This CDR3 spans 16 amino acids. Germline V gene data show CDR1 as LGHNA and CDR2 as YSLEER. The CDR3 spells CASSQITSANTGELFF. The CDR3 region has the DNA TGCGCCAGCAGCCAAATTACTAGCGCAAACACCGGGGAGCTGTTTTTT.

V gene TRBV28 combines with J gene TRBJ1-1; perhaps TRBD1 as D (5 bases). V lost 2 bases to trimming and J lost 4 bases, with 14 bases between them. Germline V gene sequence: CDR1 MDHEN, CDR2 SYDVKM. The CDR3 extends over 15 amino acids. The CDR3 sequence: CASSLATARATEAFF. The CDR3, as DNA: TGTGCCAGCAGTTTAGCGACAGCCAGGGCCACTGAAGCTTTCTTT.

In this sample, this clone is medium-sized. The CDR3 sequence: CASGGRYEQYF. In DNA, the CDR3 is TGTGCCAGCGGGGGCAGATACGAGCAGTACTTC. This rearrangement joins TRBV21-1 to TRBJ2-7; no DNA check was done on the table's D call, TRBD1. TRBV21-1 has pseudogene status. The CDR3 is 11 amino acids.

CDR3 residues: CASSSQEYTEAFF. The CDR3 DNA sequence: TGCGCCAGCAGCTCACAGGAGTACACTGAAGCTTTCTTT. V gene TRBV5-1 combines with J gene TRBJ1-1; tentative D call: TRBD1 (5 bases). The CDR3 has 13 residues. CDR1 and CDR2 from the germline V gene are SGHRS and YFSETQ. V dropped 3 bases and J dropped 3 bases, with 9 bases sitting between them.

This clone was counted many times. The chain joins TRBV9 to TRBJ2-1, with 10 bases identical to TRBD2. J gave up 6 bases and V 3 bases, and 6 bases lay outside the gene matches. This CDR3 is 15 amino acids long. From germline, CDR1 is SGDLS and CDR2 YYNGEE. The CDR3 sequence: CASSGGLAVTNEQFF. The CDR3 DNA reads TGTGCCAGCAGCGGCGGACTAGCGGTAACCAATGAGCAGTTCTTC.

V is TRBV6-2 or TRBV6-3 and J is TRBJ2-1; TRBD2 might be the D (5 bases). Trimming stripped 6 bases from V and 0 bases from J, with 9 bases between. Per germline, CDR1 MNHEY and CDR2 SVGEGT. This CDR3 spans 14 amino acids. The chain's CDR3 is CASSRGSSYNEQFF. In DNA form, the CDR3 reads TGTGCCAGCAGCCGAGGGAGCTCCTACAATGAGCAGTTCTTC.

The chain employs TRBV7-2 and TRBJ1-4, with 7 bases that match TRBD1. Germline CDR1 is SGHTA and CDR2 is FQGNSA. The V segment lost 6 bases and the J segment 8 bases; nucleotides outside the gene matches: 6. The CDR3 loop spans 13 amino acids. The CDR3 sequence: CASRPGTVEKLFF. The CDR3 coding sequence is TGTGCCAGCAGACCAGGGACAGTAGAAAAACTGTTTTTT.

This clone was seen only once. The chain has TRBV28 and TRBJ1-2, with no clear D. Trimming took off 3 bases at V and 4 bases at J, with 6 bases between the two ends. Germline values: CDR1 MDHEN, CDR2 SYDVKM. The CDR3 sequence is 12 residues long. CDR3 in DNA: TGTGCCAGCAGTTTTGAGGGCTATGGCTACACCTTC. Translation: CASSFEGYGYTF.

This chain uses TRBV7-2 with TRBJ2-1; possibly TRBD2 for D (6 bases). V lost 3 bases and J lost 10, with 13 bases in between. The CDR3 has 13 amino acids. Germline lookup yields CDR1 SGHTA and CDR2 FQGNSA. The CDR3, as DNA: TGTGCCAGCAGCTTCGGAGGGAGGAGGGAGCAGTTCTTC. Translated, it gives CASSFGGRREQFF.